One and the same sample provided the 14 T cell receptor beta chains below, sequenced in a study of blood T cell repertoires in COVID-19. The data were produced by immunoSEQ multiplex PCR, yet TCRdb's version contains in-frame clones alone and is incomplete. The table shows 200,000 to 250,000 clones, with 65% to 90% occurring only once. What was sequenced was peripheral blood. These receptors came from a man between 45 and 60 years old with active or convalescent COVID-19.

This sequence joins TRBV29-1 and TRBJ1-2; 11 bases align to TRBD1. The CDR3 length is 13 residues. The V segment lost 5 bases and the J segment 5 bases; nucleotides outside the gene matches: 4. CDR1 is SQVTM and CDR2 is ANQGSEA in the germline V gene. CDR3 sequence reads: CSVWTGGDYGYTF. The CDR3, as DNA: TGCAGCGTTTGGACAGGGGGCGATTATGGCTACACCTTC.

This sequence joins TRBV27 and TRBJ2-5; 7 bases fit TRBD2. Germline V gene sequence: CDR1 MNHEY, CDR2 SMNVEV (reference sequence). The V and J ends lost 5 bases and 5 bases, in that order; junction bases with no gene match: 14. The CDR3 totals 16 residues. CDR3 in DNA: TGTGCCAGCAGTCCGGGCGAATCGTGGGAGGGCGAGACCCAGTACTTC. It encodes CASSPGESWEGETQYF.

DNA for the CDR3: TGTGCCAGCAGCTCGCAAAGAGACACTGAAGCTTTCTTT. Amino acids: CASSSQRDTEAFF. This sequence joins TRBV6-6 and TRBJ1-1; no definite D call. CDR1 and CDR2 (germline): MNHNY, SVGAGI (reference sequence). This CDR3 has 13 residues. V dropped 6 bases and J dropped 3 bases, with 11 bases sitting between them.

This clone was seen repeatedly, ten times or more. CDR3 sequence (DNA): TGTGCCAGCAGCCAAGTTAGCGGGGGGGCCGAAAATGAGCAGTTCTTC. Its protein product is CASSQVSGGAENEQFF. This chain links TRBV4-2 with TRBJ2-1; 11 positions match TRBD2. The germline V gene has CDR1 LGHNA and CDR2 YNFKEQ. Trimming removed 1 base from V and 7 bases from J; junction bases left unmatched: 6. The CDR3 runs 16 residues.

The chain carries TRBV5-1 and TRBJ1-3, with D possibly matching TRBD1 (6 bases). The length of the CDR3 is 14 residues. V was cut by 4 bases and J by 1 base, with 9 bases left in between. CDR1 is SGHRS and CDR2 is YFSETQ in the germline V gene. CDR3 nucleotides: TGCGCCAGCAGCACGCAGGGGTCTGGAAACACCATATATTTT. Its protein product is CASSTQGSGNTIYF. Full variable domain (outside the CDR3, taken from reference TRBV5-1 and TRBJ1-3): KAGVTQTPRYLIKTRGQQVTLSCSPISGHRSVSWYQQTPGQGLQFLFEYFSETQRNKGNFPGRFSGRQFSNSRSEMNVSTLELGDSALYLCASSTQGSGNTIYFGEGSWLTVV.

This clone appeared once. The V gene is TRBV4-2, the J gene TRBJ2-1, with D possibly TRBD1 on 5 matching bases. The CDR3 consists of 15 residues. Trimming removed 0 bases from V and 8 bases from J, with 14 bases in between. Germline V gives CDR1 LGHNA, CDR2 YNFKEQ. The CDR3 region is CASSQDPRDWYEQFF. In DNA, the CDR3 is TGTGCCAGCAGCCAAGATCCCAGGGATTGGTATGAGCAGTTCTTC.

The V call is TRBV5-1, the J call TRBJ1-1; TRBD1 matches at 7 bases. Germline lookup yields CDR1 SGHRS and CDR2 YFSETQ. The CDR3 is 12 amino acids. J gave up 4 bases and V 4 bases, and 1 base lay outside the gene matches. For the CDR3, the DNA is TGCGCCAGCAGCCGACAGGGCACTGAAGCTTTCTTT. Protein: CASSRQGTEAFF. Full variable domain (missing parts from reference TRBV5-1 and TRBJ1-1): KAGVTQTPRYLIKTRGQQVTLSCSPISGHRSVSWYQQTPGQGLQFLFEYFSETQRNKGNFPGRFSGRQFSNSRSEMNVSTLELGDSALYLCASSRQGTEAFFGQGTRLTVV.

This clone has only one observation. The CDR3 sequence: CASSLAGYYGYTF. In nucleotides, the CDR3 is TGTGCCAGCAGTTTAGCAGGTTACTATGGCTACACCTTC. V gene TRBV28 combines with J gene TRBJ1-2; D not certain. V lost 2 bases and J 3 bases, leaving 7 bases between the germline ends. This CDR3 comprises 13 residues. The germline gives CDR1 MDHEN, CDR2 SYDVKM.

The chain couples TRBV5-4 to TRBJ1-1; tentative D call: TRBD1 (6 bases). Germline CDR1 reads SGHNT; CDR2 reads YYREEE (reference sequence). V lost 3 bases to trimming and J lost 2 bases, with 11 bases between them. The CDR3 covers 14 residues. DNA for the CDR3: TGTGCCAGCAGCTACCGCAGGGGAAACACTGAAGCTTTCTTT. This codes for CASSYRRGNTEAFF.

The CDR3 DNA is TGTGCCAGCAGCTCTCAGGGGGATTCACCCCTCCACTTT. It specifies CASSSQGDSPLHF. V usage is TRBV7-3 and J usage is TRBJ1-6; TRBD1 aligns across 7 bases. After removal of 4 bases from V and 8 bases from J, the junction contained 2 bases not matched to a gene. CDR1 and CDR2 from the germline V gene are SGHTA and FQGTGA. The length of the CDR3 is 13 residues.

The chain is built from TRBV19 and TRBJ2-3, with 9 bases identical to TRBD2. CDR3 size: 15 residues. Trimming took 4 bases from V and 6 from J; bases not matched to a gene: 8. CDR1 and CDR2 from the germline V gene are LNHDA and SQIVND (reference sequence). CDR3 in DNA: TGTGCCAGTAGTACCCCGGGACTAGCAGGCGATACGCAGTATTTT. This gives the protein CASSTPGLAGDTQYF.

The chain has TRBV5-4 and TRBJ2-1, with 7 nucleotides matching TRBD1. J lost 2 bases, V lost 4 bases, and 9 bases had no gene match. The CDR3 has 16 residues. Germline V CDR1 and CDR2: SGHNT, YYREEE (reference sequence). CDR3 DNA: TGTGCCAGCAGCCCACGGGACAGCGGAACCTACAATGAGCAGTTCTTC. Its translation: CASSPRDSGTYNEQFF.

The gene calls are TRBV28 and TRBJ2-7; 7 nucleotides align to TRBD1. The germline gives CDR1 MDHEN, CDR2 SYDVKM. The V gene end was trimmed by 5 bases and the J gene end by 6 bases; junction bases not matched to a gene: 7. The CDR3 sequence is 13 residues long. The CDR3 region is CASSPTGEREQYF. The CDR3, as DNA: TGTGCCAGCAGTCCTACAGGGGAACGCGAGCAGTACTTC.

The CDR3 DNA reads TGTGCCAGCAGCTTAGCTCGGACAGCTGGCTACACCTTC. Its protein is CASSLARTAGYTF. V usage is TRBV7-2 and J usage is TRBJ1-2; the D gene is possibly TRBD1 (6 bases). There are 13 residues in the CDR3. Germline V gene data show CDR1 as SGHTA and CDR2 as FQGNSA. Trimming removed 0 bases at V and 7 bases at J, with 9 bases between. The variable domain in full, with the rest retrieved from reference TRBV7-2 and TRBJ1-2, is GAGVSQSPSNKVTEKGKDVELRCDPISGHTALYWYRQSLGQGLEFLIYFQGNSAPDKSGLPSDRFSAERTGGSVSTLTIQRTQQEDSAVYLCASSLARTAGYTFGSGTRLTVV.